Presented here are 27 T cell receptor beta chains from one specimen sequenced in a study of T cell responses to AZD1222 COVID-19 vaccine. Data came from immunoSEQ multiplex PCR; TCRdb stores just in-frame clones and leaves some out. The sample contains about 110,000 clones, around 87% of which appear only once. Sample: peripheral blood, taken 28 days after the second AZD1222 dose. The receptors were sampled from an adult who received the AZD1222 COVID-19 vaccine.

This clone was picked up a small number of times. The chain combines TRBV5-4 with TRBJ1-1, with D maybe TRBD1 (5 bases). The germline V gene has CDR1 SGHNT and CDR2 YYREEE (reference sequence). Trimming cost V 3 bases and J 0 bases, with 6 bases left between them. The CDR3 totals 13 residues. The CDR3 reads CASSWGVNTEAFF. CDR3 coding DNA: TGTGCCAGCAGCTGGGGGGTGAACACTGAAGCTTTCTTT.

The CDR3 spells CASSTPGTGNYGYTF. For the CDR3, the DNA is TGTGCCAGCAGCACCCCCGGGACAGGGAATTATGGCTACACCTTC. The chain carries TRBV6-5 and TRBJ1-2, with TRBD1 identical over 9 bases. Trimming cost V 6 bases and J 5 bases; bases outside gene matches: 10. This CDR3 comprises 15 residues. CDR1 MNHEY and CDR2 SVGAGI come from the germline V gene.

The chain employs TRBV5-1 and TRBJ1-5, with 7 bases lining up with TRBD1. The ends lost 0 bases at V and 4 bases at J; junction bases unmatched: 4. The germline V gene has CDR1 SGHRS and CDR2 YFSETQ. The CDR3 extends over 15 amino acids. This CDR3 reads CASSLGDSLNQPQHF. As DNA, the CDR3 is TGCGCCAGCAGCTTGGGGGACAGTCTAAATCAGCCCCAGCATTTT.

The genes are TRBV2 and TRBJ2-2, with D maybe TRBD2 (6 bases). V lost 5 bases and J lost 6, with 19 bases in between. This CDR3 has 16 amino acids. Per the germline V gene, CDR1 is SNHLY and CDR2 is FYNNEI. The CDR3 loop reads CASSRVVAGGAGELFF. The CDR3 DNA reads as TGTGCCAGCAGTCGGGTCGTAGCCGGCGGGGCCGGGGAGCTGTTTTTT. The full variable domain, with the rest looked up from reference TRBV2 and TRBJ2-2, is EPEVTQTPSHQVTQMGQEVILRCVPISNHLYFYWYRQILGQKVEFLVSFYNNEISEKSEIFDDQFSVERPDGSNFTLKIRSTKLEDSAMYFCASSRVVAGGAGELFFGEGSRLTVL.

The V gene is TRBV5-1, the J gene TRBJ1-1, with 7 bases aligning to TRBD1. Germline-derived CDR1 and CDR2 are SGHRS and YFSETQ. The CDR3 has 14 residues. The ends lost 4 bases at V and 1 base at J; junction bases unmatched: 4. CDR3 residues: CASSPYRGNTEAFF. CDR3 DNA sequence: TGCGCCAGCAGCCCTTACAGGGGGAACACTGAAGCTTTCTTT.

The J gene is TRBJ1-6, the V gene TRBV18, with D unresolved. The ends were cut back, 6 bases at V and 6 bases at J, with 12 bases in the middle. This CDR3 has 14 amino acids. Germline CDR1 and CDR2: KGHSH and LQKENI. CDR3 nucleotide sequence: TGTGCCAGCTCGGTCGAAGAGTCTAATTCACCCCTCCACTTT. Translated: CASSVEESNSPLHF.

The V gene is TRBV10-2, the J gene TRBJ2-1; 11 nucleotides match TRBD2. Germline-derived CDR1 and CDR2 are WSHSY and SAAADI. The CDR3 spans 15 residues. Trimming cost V 6 bases and J 7 bases; bases outside gene matches: 8. The CDR3 sequence is CASRQTSGSWNEQFF. Written as DNA, the CDR3 is TGCGCCAGCAGGCAAACTAGCGGGAGTTGGAATGAGCAGTTCTTC.

This sequence joins TRBV7-3 and TRBJ2-3; D gene unclear. V lost 2 bases and J lost 2, with 11 bases in between. The CDR3 runs 15 residues. Germline values: CDR1 SGHTA, CDR2 FQGTGA. The CDR3 DNA reads TGTGCCAGCAGCTTAGGCCAGCTTAACACAGATACGCAGTATTTT. Translation: CASSLGQLNTDTQYF.

The chain joins TRBV30 to TRBJ1-2; a possible D gene is TRBD1 (6 bases). Trimming left V 2 bases short and J 7 bases short, with 11 bases between. There are 12 residues in the CDR3. CDR1 and CDR2 (germline): GTSNPN, SVGIG (reference sequence). CDR3 sequence: CAWSNRGAGYTF. In DNA form, the CDR3 reads TGTGCCTGGAGTAATAGGGGGGCTGGCTACACCTTC.

The rearrangement uses TRBV30 and TRBJ1-1; D perhaps matches TRBD1 (5 bases). Trimming left V 5 bases short and J 8 bases short, with 18 bases between. The CDR3 sequence is 13 residues long. CDR1 is GTSNPN and CDR2 is SVGIG in the germline V gene (reference sequence). CDR3: CAWEITGTTEAFF. CDR3 sequence (DNA): TGTGCCTGGGAGATCACAGGAACAACCGAAGCTTTCTTT.

This clone was seen once. The rearrangement links TRBV7-9 to TRBJ1-1; D may be TRBD1 (5 bases). Deletions cut 4 bases from V and 5 bases from J, with 17 bases between. Germline V gene sequence: CDR1 SEHNR, CDR2 FQNEAQ (reference sequence). CDR3 size: 15 residues. CDR3 sequence reads: CASSSAGTLGTEAFF. DNA for the CDR3: TGTGCCAGCAGCTCAGCCGGGACCTTAGGGACTGAAGCTTTCTTT.

The chain has TRBV5-4 and TRBJ1-2; 7 positions match TRBD1. The CDR3 is 15 amino acids. CDR1 is SGHNT, CDR2 YYREEE, per germline (reference sequence). The V gene end was trimmed by 4 bases and the J gene end by 5 bases; junction bases not matched to a gene: 11. The DNA for the CDR3 is TGTGCCAGCAGCATCGGACAGGACCCCTCTTATGGCTACACCTTC. Translated, it gives CASSIGQDPSYGYTF.

The chain links TRBV2 to TRBJ2-6; 8 nucleotides agree with TRBD1. The V and J ends lost 7 bases and 0 bases, in that order; junction bases with no gene match: 8. CDR1 and CDR2 from the germline V gene are SNHLY and FYNNEI. The CDR3 covers 17 residues. The CDR3 protein is CASKRDRLSSGANVLTF. The CDR3 DNA reads as TGTGCCAGCAAACGGGACAGGTTAAGCTCTGGGGCCAACGTCCTGACTTTC.

The chain employs TRBV5-1 and TRBJ1-1; TRBD1 is a possible D gene (6 bases). Trimming removed 3 bases from V and 5 bases from J, with 14 bases in between. This CDR3 contains 14 residues. Germline V CDR1 and CDR2: SGHRS, YFSETQ. CDR3 sequence reads: CASSSGVLGTEAFF. As DNA, the CDR3 is TGCGCCAGCAGCTCAGGGGTTCTCGGGACTGAAGCTTTCTTT.

This clone has just one count. The chain carries TRBV7-3 and TRBJ2-3; TRBD2 aligns across 11 bases. CDR1 is SGHTA and CDR2 is FQGTGA in the germline V gene. The CDR3 covers 16 residues. Trimming at V came to 2 bases and at J to 3 bases, leaving 4 bases not matched to a gene. CDR3 in DNA: TGTGCCAGCAGCTTACGAACTAGCGGGAGTACAGATACGCAGTATTTT. Residues: CASSLRTSGSTDTQYF. Full variable domain (missing parts from reference TRBV7-3 and TRBJ2-3): GAGVSQTPSNKVTEKGKYVELRCDPISGHTALYWYRQSLGQGPEFLIYFQGTGAADDSGLPNDRFFAVRPEGSVSTLKIQRTERGDSAVYLCASSLRTSGSTDTQYFGPGTRLTVL.

This chain links TRBV6-1 with TRBJ2-1; 12 bases are shared with TRBD2. Germline V gene data show CDR1 as MNHNS and CDR2 as SASEGT. This CDR3 comprises 15 residues. V was pared by 3 bases and J by 7 bases, with 4 bases of the junction left unmatched. The CDR3 DNA sequence: TGTGCCAGCAGTGACGCGACTAGCGGGAGTAATGAGCAGTTCTTC. Translating it yields CASSDATSGSNEQFF.

This clone occurred once. The V call is TRBV9, the J call TRBJ2-1, with 11 bases aligning to TRBD1. Looked up from germline, CDR1 is SGDLS and CDR2 is YYNGEE. The CDR3 covers 18 residues. The V segment lost 3 bases and the J segment 5 bases; nucleotides outside the gene matches: 13. The CDR3 region is CASSAPGQGVLKDNEQFF. The CDR3 nucleotides are TGTGCCAGCAGCGCTCCGGGACAGGGGGTTTTAAAGGACAATGAGCAGTTCTTC. Supplemented by reference TRBV9 and TRBJ2-1, the full variable domain reads DSGVTQTPKHLITATGQRVTLRCSPRSGDLSVYWYQQSLDQGLQFLIQYYNGEERAKGNILERFSAQQFPDLHSELNLSSLELGDSALYFCASSAPGQGVLKDNEQFFGPGTRLTVL.

The chain recombines TRBV19 with TRBJ1-5; D gene unclear. The CDR3 contains 15 residues. CDR1 and CDR2 from the germline V gene are LNHDA and SQIVND (reference sequence). V lost 7 bases and J lost 0, with 13 bases in between. CDR3 DNA: TGTGCCAGTAAGGGAAATGGGATTAGCAATCAGCCCCAGCATTTT. This translates into CASKGNGISNQPQHF.

The rearrangement joins TRBV6-2 or TRBV6-3 to TRBJ1-1; maybe TRBD1 (6 bases). Germline CDR1 and CDR2: MNHEY and SVGEGT. The ends were cut back, 2 bases at V and 7 bases at J, with 11 bases in the middle. The CDR3 runs to 13 residues. This CDR3 reads CASSYTRGYEAFF. For the CDR3, the DNA is TGTGCCAGCAGTTACACGAGGGGGTATGAAGCTTTCTTT.

CDR3 coding DNA: TGTGCCAGCACCCCGACGAGAGCCCGCACAGATACGCAGTATTTT. It yields the protein CASTPTRARTDTQYF. The J gene is TRBJ2-3, the V gene TRBV27, with D uncertain. Germline assignment: CDR1 MNHEY and CDR2 SMNVEV (reference sequence). Deletions cut 7 bases from V and 1 base from J, with 15 bases between. There are 15 residues in the CDR3.

CDR3 in amino acids: CASSLDSSSYEQYF. The DNA for the CDR3 is TGCGCCAGCAGCTTGGATAGTAGCTCCTACGAGCAGTACTTC. The chain links TRBV5-1 to TRBJ2-7; no firm D call. The CDR3 runs to 14 residues. V lost 0 bases and J lost 0, with 7 bases in between. CDR1 is SGHRS and CDR2 is YFSETQ in the germline V gene.

V gene TRBV2 combines with J gene TRBJ2-5; D is unresolved. The V and J ends lost 11 bases and 4 bases respectively, with 17 bases between them. This CDR3 region has 13 residues. Looked up from germline, CDR1 is SNHLY and CDR2 is FYNNEI. CDR3 sequence reads: CASYGQQGETQYF. For the CDR3, the DNA is TGTGCCTCCTATGGGCAGCAAGGAGAGACCCAGTACTTC.

V usage is TRBV6-5 and J usage is TRBJ1-1, with D unresolved. CDR1 is MNHEY, CDR2 SVGAGI, per germline. The germline V and J ends were trimmed by 0 bases and 4 bases, with 12 bases remaining between them. This CDR3 spans 15 amino acids. CDR3 in DNA: TGTGCCAGCAGTTACTCACGATCGGGCGTCACTGAAGCTTTCTTT. Its translation: CASSYSRSGVTEAFF.

The chain recombines TRBV7-6 with TRBJ2-2; D is possibly TRBD1 (5 bases). Deletions cut 5 bases from V and 4 bases from J, with 17 bases between. Germline V gene lookup returns CDR1 SGHVS and CDR2 FNYEAQ. CDR3 length: 16 amino acids. CDR3 sequence (DNA): TGTGCCAGCAGCGCTCTCGGCAGGGAAGCCACCGGGGAGCTGTTTTTT. Its protein product is CASSALGREATGELFF.

V and J are TRBV6-6 and TRBJ1-2; the D is unclear. Germline CDR1 MNHNY, CDR2 SVGAGI (reference sequence). V lost 6 bases, J lost 4 bases, and 21 bases lay in between. The CDR3 consists of 16 residues. The chain's CDR3 is CASRPDMPQVIYGYTF. CDR3 DNA: TGTGCCAGCAGACCCGATATGCCCCAGGTGATCTATGGCTACACCTTC.

The V call is TRBV28, the J call TRBJ1-2, with a possible D match to TRBD1 (6 bases). The CDR3 has 14 residues. The V and J ends lost 6 bases and 4 bases respectively, with 15 bases between them. Per the germline V gene, CDR1 is MDHEN and CDR2 is SYDVKM. CDR3 nucleotide sequence: TGTGCCAGCAGGATGGAGGGGGGGAGCTATGGCTACACCTTC. It encodes CASRMEGGSYGYTF.

The V and J genes are TRBV9 and TRBJ2-5; 10 bases align to TRBD2. Trimming at V came to 0 bases and at J to 5 bases, leaving 4 bases not matched to a gene. This CDR3 is 15 amino acids long. CDR1 is SGDLS, CDR2 YYNGEE, per germline. The CDR3 is CASSVGDSGGETQYF. The CDR3 DNA sequence: TGTGCCAGCAGCGTAGGGGATAGCGGGGGGGAGACCCAGTACTTC.